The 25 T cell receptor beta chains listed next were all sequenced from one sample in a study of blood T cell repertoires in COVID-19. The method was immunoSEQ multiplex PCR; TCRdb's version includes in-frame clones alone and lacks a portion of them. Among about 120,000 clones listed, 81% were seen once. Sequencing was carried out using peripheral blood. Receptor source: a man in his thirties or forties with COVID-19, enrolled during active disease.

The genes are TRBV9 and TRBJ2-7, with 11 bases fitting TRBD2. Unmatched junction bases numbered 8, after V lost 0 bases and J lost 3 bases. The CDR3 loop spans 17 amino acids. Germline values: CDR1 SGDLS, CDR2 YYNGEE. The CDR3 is CASSVVCGLAGRYEQYF. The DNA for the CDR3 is TGTGCCAGCAGCGTAGTGTGTGGACTAGCGGGCCGCTACGAGCAGTACTTC.

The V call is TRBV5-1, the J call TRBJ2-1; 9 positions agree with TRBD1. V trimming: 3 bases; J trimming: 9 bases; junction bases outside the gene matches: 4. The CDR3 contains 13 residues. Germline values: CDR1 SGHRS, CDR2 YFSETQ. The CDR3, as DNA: TGCGCCAGCAGCTCGGACAGGGGTAGTGAGCAGTTCTTC. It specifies CASSSDRGSEQFF.

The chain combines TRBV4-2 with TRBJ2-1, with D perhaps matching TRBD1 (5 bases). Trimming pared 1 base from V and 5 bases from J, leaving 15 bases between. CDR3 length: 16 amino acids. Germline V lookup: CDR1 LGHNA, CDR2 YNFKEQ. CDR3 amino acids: CASSQVFQGPHNEQFF. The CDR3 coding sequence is TGTGCCAGCAGCCAAGTATTCCAGGGTCCCCACAATGAGCAGTTCTTC.

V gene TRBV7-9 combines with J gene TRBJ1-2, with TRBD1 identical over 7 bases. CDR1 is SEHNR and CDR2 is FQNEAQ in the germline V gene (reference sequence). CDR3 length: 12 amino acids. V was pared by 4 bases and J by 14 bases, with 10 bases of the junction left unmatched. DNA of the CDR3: TGTGCCAGCAGCTCTGCCTCAGGGGGGCATACCTTC. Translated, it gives CASSSASGGHTF.

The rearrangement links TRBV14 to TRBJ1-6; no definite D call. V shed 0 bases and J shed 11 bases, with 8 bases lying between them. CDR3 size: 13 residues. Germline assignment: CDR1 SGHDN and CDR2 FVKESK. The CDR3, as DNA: TGTGCCAGCAGCCAAGAAGCCACCGCACCCCTCCACTTT. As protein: CASSQEATAPLHF.

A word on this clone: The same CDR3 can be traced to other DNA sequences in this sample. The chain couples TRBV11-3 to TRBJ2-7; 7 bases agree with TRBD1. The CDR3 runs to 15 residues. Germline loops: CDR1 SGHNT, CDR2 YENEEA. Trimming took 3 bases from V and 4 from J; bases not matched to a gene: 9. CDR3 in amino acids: CASSFERGLKYEQYF. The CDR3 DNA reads TGTGCCAGCAGCTTCGAGAGGGGGCTTAAATACGAGCAGTACTTC.

The CDR3 reads CASSLGAVNTEAFF. CDR3 DNA: TGTGCCAGCAGCTTGGGTGCAGTGAACACTGAAGCTTTCTTT. The chain is built from TRBV5-6 and TRBJ1-1; D is ambiguous. CDR3 size: 14 residues. V was shortened by 0 bases and J by 0 bases, with 6 bases between the two germline ends. Looked up from germline, CDR1 is SGHDT and CDR2 is YYEEEE.

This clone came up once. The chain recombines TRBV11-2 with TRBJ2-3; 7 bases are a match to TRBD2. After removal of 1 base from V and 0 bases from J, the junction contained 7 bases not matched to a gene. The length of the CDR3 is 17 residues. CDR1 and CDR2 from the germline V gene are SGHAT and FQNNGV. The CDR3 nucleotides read TGTGCCAGCAGCTTAGGTCACGCGGGGGTTAGCACAGATACGCAGTATTTT. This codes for CASSLGHAGVSTDTQYF. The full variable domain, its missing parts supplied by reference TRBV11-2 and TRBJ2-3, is EAGVAQSPRYKIIEKRQSVAFWCNPISGHATLYWYQQILGQGPKLLIQFQNNGVVDDSQLPKDRFSAERLKGVDSTLKIQPAKLEDSAVYLCASSLGHAGVSTDTQYFGPGTRLTVL.

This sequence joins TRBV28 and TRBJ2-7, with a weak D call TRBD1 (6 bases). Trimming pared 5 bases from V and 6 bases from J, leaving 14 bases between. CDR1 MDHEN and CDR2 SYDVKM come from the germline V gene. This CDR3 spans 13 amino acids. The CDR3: CASSPRGWGEQYF. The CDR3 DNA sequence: TGTGCCAGCAGTCCAAGGGGGTGGGGCGAGCAGTACTTC.

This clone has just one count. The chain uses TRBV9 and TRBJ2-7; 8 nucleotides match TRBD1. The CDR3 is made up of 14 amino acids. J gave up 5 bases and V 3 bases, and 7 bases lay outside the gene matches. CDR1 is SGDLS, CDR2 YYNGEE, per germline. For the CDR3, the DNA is TGTGCCAGCAGCGATGGACAGGGACTTAACGAGCAGTACTTC. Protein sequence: CASSDGQGLNEQYF.

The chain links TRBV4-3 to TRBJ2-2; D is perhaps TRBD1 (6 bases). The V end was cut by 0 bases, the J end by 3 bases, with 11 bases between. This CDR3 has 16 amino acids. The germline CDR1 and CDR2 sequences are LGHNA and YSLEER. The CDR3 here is CASSQDLDSYTGELFF. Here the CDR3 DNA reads TGCGCCAGCAGCCAAGATTTGGACAGCTACACCGGGGAGCTGTTTTTT.

CDR3 coding DNA: TGTGCCAGCAGTTTACGGGGGATTAACTATGGCTACACCTTC. Protein: CASSLRGINYGYTF. The chain has TRBV28 and TRBJ1-2; TRBD1 is a possible D gene (5 bases). Per the germline V gene, CDR1 is MDHEN and CDR2 is SYDVKM. The CDR3 length is 14 residues. The V end lost 2 bases, the J end lost 1 base, and 8 bases lay between the germline ends.

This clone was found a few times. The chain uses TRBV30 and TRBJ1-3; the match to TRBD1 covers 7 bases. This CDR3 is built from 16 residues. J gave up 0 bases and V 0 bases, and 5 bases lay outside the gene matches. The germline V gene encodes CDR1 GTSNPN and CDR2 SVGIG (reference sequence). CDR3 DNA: TGTGCCTGGAGTGTAGGCGGGACAGACTCTGGAAACACCATATATTTT. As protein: CAWSVGGTDSGNTIYF.

CDR3 region: CASSLQTGADNQPQHF. Written as DNA, the CDR3 is TGTGCCAGCAGTTTGCAGACAGGGGCGGACAATCAGCCCCAGCATTTT. The chain has TRBV6-6 and TRBJ1-5; 8 bases align to TRBD1. With 4 bases clipped from V and 3 bases from J, the junction kept 8 bases outside the gene matches. The V gene's germline CDR1 is MNHNY and CDR2 SVGAGI (reference sequence). This CDR3 comprises 16 residues.

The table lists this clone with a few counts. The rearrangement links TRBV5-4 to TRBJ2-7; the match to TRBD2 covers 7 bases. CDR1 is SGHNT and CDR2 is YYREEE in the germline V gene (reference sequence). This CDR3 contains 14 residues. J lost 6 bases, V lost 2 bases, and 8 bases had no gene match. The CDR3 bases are TGTGCCAGCAGCTTCTCGGGAGGCCCAACCGAGCAGTACTTC. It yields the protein CASSFSGGPTEQYF.

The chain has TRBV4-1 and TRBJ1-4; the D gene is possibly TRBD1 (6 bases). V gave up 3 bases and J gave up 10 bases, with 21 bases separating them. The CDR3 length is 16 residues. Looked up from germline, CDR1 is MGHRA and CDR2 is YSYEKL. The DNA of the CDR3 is TGCGCCAGCAGCCAGTACAATCCAGGGGAACGGGGAAAACTGTTTTTT. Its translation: CASSQYNPGERGKLFF.

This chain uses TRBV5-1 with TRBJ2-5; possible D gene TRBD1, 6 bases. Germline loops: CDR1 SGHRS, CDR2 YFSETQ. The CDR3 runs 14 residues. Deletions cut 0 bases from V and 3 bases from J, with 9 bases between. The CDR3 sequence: CASSLVPGEETQYF. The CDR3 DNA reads TGCGCCAGCAGCTTGGTGCCAGGGGAAGAGACCCAGTACTTC.

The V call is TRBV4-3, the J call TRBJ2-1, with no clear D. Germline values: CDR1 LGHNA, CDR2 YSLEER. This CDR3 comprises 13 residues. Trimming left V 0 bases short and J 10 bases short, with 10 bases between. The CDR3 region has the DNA TGCGCCAGCAGCCAAGATTTAGGCGGAGAGCAGTTCTTC. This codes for CASSQDLGGEQFF.

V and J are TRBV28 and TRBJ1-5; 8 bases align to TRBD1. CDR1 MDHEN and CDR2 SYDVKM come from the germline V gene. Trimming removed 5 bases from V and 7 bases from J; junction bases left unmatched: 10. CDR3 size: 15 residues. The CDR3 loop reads CASSTDRVRVQPQHF. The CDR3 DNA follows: TGTGCCAGCAGTACGGACAGGGTGAGGGTGCAGCCCCAGCATTTT.

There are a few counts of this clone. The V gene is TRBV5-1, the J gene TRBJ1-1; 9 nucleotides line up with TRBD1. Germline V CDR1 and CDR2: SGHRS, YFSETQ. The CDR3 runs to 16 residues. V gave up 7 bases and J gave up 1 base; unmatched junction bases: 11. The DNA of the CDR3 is TGCGCCAGCGCCCGACGGGGACAGGGCGCGAACACTGAAGCTTTCTTT. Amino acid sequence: CASARRGQGANTEAFF.

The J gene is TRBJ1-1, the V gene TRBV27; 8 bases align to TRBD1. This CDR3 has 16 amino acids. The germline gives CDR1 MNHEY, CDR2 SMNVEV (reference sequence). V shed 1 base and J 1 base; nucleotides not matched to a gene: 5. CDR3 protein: CASSLFGQGGNTEAFF. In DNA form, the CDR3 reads TGTGCCAGCAGTTTATTCGGACAGGGCGGGAACACTGAAGCTTTCTTT.

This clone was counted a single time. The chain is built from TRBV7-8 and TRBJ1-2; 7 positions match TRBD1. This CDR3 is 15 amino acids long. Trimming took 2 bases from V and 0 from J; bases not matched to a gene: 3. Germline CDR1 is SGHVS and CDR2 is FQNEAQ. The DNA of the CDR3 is TGTGCCAGCAGCTTAAGGGACAGCACTAACTATGGCTACACCTTC. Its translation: CASSLRDSTNYGYTF.

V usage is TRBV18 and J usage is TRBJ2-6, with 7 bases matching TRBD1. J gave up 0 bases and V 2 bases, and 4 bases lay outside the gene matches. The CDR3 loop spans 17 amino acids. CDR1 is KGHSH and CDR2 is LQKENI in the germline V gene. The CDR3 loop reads CASSPEGAHSGANVLTF. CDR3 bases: TGTGCCAGCTCACCAGAGGGGGCGCACTCTGGGGCCAACGTCCTGACTTTC.

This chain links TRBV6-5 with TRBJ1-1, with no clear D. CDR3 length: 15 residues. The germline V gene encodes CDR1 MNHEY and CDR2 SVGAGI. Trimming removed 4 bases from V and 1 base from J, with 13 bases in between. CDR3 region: CASSSHFQENTEAFF. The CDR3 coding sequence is TGTGCCAGCAGTTCCCATTTCCAGGAGAACACTGAAGCTTTCTTT.

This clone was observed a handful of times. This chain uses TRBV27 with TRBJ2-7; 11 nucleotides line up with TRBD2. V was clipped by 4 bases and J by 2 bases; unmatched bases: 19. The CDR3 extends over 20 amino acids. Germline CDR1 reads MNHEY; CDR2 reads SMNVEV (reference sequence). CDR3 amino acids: CASSSLSKNSGRVKTYEQYF. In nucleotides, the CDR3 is TGTGCCAGCAGTTCCCTCTCCAAGAATAGCGGGAGGGTCAAAACCTACGAGCAGTACTTC.